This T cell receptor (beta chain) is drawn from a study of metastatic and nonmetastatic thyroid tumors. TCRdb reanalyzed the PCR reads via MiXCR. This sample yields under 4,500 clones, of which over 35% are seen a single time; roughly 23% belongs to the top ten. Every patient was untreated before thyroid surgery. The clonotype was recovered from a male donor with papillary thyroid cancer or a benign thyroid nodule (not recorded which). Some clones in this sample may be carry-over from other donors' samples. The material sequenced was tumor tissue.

CDR3 region: CASSGQGRPQHF. CDR3 nucleotide sequence: TGTGCCAGCAGTGGACAGGGGCGGCCCCAGCATTTT. The gene calls are TRBV28 and TRBJ1-5; 9 bases align to TRBD1. Looked up from germline, CDR1 is MDHEN and CDR2 is SYDVKM. CDR3 length: 12 amino acids. Trimming at V came to 5 bases and at J to 9 bases, leaving 2 bases not matched to a gene.